This record concerns one T cell receptor beta chain sequence. The antigen it binds to is not known. Base-call qualities are not available, and no considerably larger clone is one nucleotide away. Libraries were made using 5' RACE. The sequencer listed for this sample is Illumina HiSeq 2000. Template switching added a universal primer binding site, and the final cDNA carried a unique molecular identifier that allowed TCR cDNA molecules to be counted accurately. First-strand cDNA for TCR alpha and beta chains was synthesized from specific primers in the conserved constant-segment region. To control for contamination, every cDNA library was double barcoded, receiving both a SMART-Mk sample barcode and Illumina barcodes. TruSeq adapter sequences along with Illumina sample barcodes were introduced in two successive PCR steps. Sequencing of the TCR alpha and beta cDNA libraries was done on the Illumina HiSeq platform using custom primers. In the paper's pipeline: Unique molecular identifiers were extracted from raw reads with MiGEC, and CDR3 positions were determined with MiXCR. Recombination models were inferred per individual with the repgenHMM and IGoR tools using an EM algorithm. Shared clonotype analysis was performed with the tcR package in R, normalizing sharing by the product of cloneset sizes. To study raw recombination free of thymic and clonal selection effects, out-of-frame nonproductive sequences were analyzed. TCRdb took the public reads, trimmed them with fastp at Q25, ran MiXCR for clone calling and kept in-frame beta chains. Rows are unified per CDR3 protein, each entry keeping the most common DNA and genes. In this record, the V and J calls reflect TCRdb's handling and not the investigators' own analysis. The sample has about 460,000 distinct CDR3 sequences on record, approximately 15% of them singletons. The ten largest clonotypes hold approximately 0.52% of the sample.

Trimming leaves V shorter by 6 bases and J shorter by 5 bases, with the junction holding 12 bases beyond the gene matches. The CDR3 covers 16 residues, taking in both the cysteine and the phenylalanine. CDR3 DNA only is kept here, 48 bases in frame from base 1. This sample was included in a study of identical twins (dated by TCRdb to the mid-2010s). The study in broad terms: To test whether fetal clonotypes persist, the study used deep sequencing on TCR alpha and beta repertoires from monozygotic twins, unrelated adults of various ages, and cord blood. To rule out contamination, the twin experiments were replicated at different times with different library preparation protocols.

All donors were healthy Caucasians. The twin cohort consisted of three pairs of female monozygotic twins, all aged 18 to 29 years. CD4+ and CD8+ T cell populations were isolated with positive isolation kits from Invitrogen. Here is what the overall study found, with its caveats: Invariant T cells such as MAIT and iNKT could partly confound zero-insertion analyses, although diverse VJ usage argued against such confounding for most clonotypes. Excess twin sharing in beta out-of-frame sequences was weaker because fewer shared sequences lowered the signal-to-noise ratio. Because the same donors could not be followed over many years, conclusions were based on cross-sectional statistical analysis. Compared with coincidental sharing between unrelated individuals, out-of-frame TCR alpha sequences shared between twins had an excess of sequences with low generation probability. Out-of-frame TCR alpha sharing in monozygotic twins was systematically underestimated by recombination models, whereas sharing between unrelated individuals was in agreement with the recombination models. Abundant cord blood beta clonotypes had fewer insertions, young adult naive repertoires showed a similar but weaker trend, and memory repertoires showed no such trend.

A further study also used this sample, focusing on yellow fever vaccine responses in identical twins. The other study reports the following: The T cell response to vaccination in identical twins was reported by the authors to appear partly convergent and partly personalized. In identical twins, the study followed T cell clones that responded to the vaccine with precision.

Sequenced sample: CD4+ T cells sorted from blood. This TCR was sampled from a woman aged 18-29 years in good health. The chain is encoded by TRBV12-3 or TRBV12-4 joined to TRBJ1-3, and TRBD1 aligns with 8 junction nucleotides. For the CDR3, the sequence is CASRDPGQVYRNTIYF. The nucleotide sequence is TGTGCCAGCAGGGACCCGGGACAGGTGTATAGAAACACCATATATTTT.